This T cell receptor (beta chain) stems from a study of patients and donors after allogeneic stem cell transplantation. This clonotype showed up just a few times. MiXCR was run by TCRdb on the RT-PCR reads, yielding one entry per CDR3 protein. This table has a few hundred thousand distinct CDR3 sequences, around 41% appearing once. This CDR3 is built from 12 residues. Trimming shortened V by 1 base and J by 11 bases, and 6 bases separated the two germline ends. V usage is TRBV12-3 or TRBV12-4 and J usage is TRBJ1-6; D uncertain. This TCR was sampled from a human donor who was either an allogeneic HSCT recipient or a stem cell or donor lymphocyte infusion donor (not recorded which). It is not recorded whose cells these are; they may come from a transplant donor. The material sequenced was blood, either unsorted or a sorted T cell fraction (not recorded which). CDR3 nucleotides: TGTGCCAGCAGTTTAGGTGGGACACCCCTCCACTTT. Its translation is CASSLGGTPLHF.